These 12 T cell receptor beta chains were sequenced from one sample in a study of blood T cell repertoires in COVID-19 (dated by TCRdb to about 2020). Libraries came from the immunoSEQ multiplex PCR assay. Not all clones reach the TCRdb copy of this immuneACCESS table, which keeps in-frame sequences only. Checked studies attribute under half of the gap to unresolved V genes and leave the rest unexplained. Recorded for this sample are about 98,000 clones; 80% to 95% of them occurred a single time. The ten largest clones capture more than 1.5% of the sample. Specimen: peripheral blood. All receptors come from a woman between 50 and 59 years old with COVID-19, enrolled during active disease.

The V gene is TRBV28, the J gene TRBJ2-7; weak D call: TRBD1 (5 bases). The CDR3 spans 11 residues. The germline CDR1 and CDR2 sequences are MDHEN and SYDVKM. The V gene lost 2 bases and the J gene lost 6 bases, with 5 bases spanning the gap. The CDR3 loop reads CASSLGAEQYV. CDR3 sequence (DNA): TGTGCCAGCAGTTTAGGGGCCGAGCAGTACGTC.

V usage is TRBV19 and J usage is TRBJ2-4, with TRBD1 matching over 7 bases. J lost 1 base, V lost 5 bases, and 8 bases had no gene match. This CDR3 is 16 amino acids long. The V gene's germline CDR1 is LNHDA and CDR2 SQIVND (reference sequence). The CDR3 DNA reads as TGTGCCAGTAGTTCCAGACAGGGAATCGCCAAAAACATTCAGTACTTC. Translation: CASSSRQGIAKNIQYF. The full variable domain, with the rest looked up from reference TRBV19 and TRBJ2-4, is DGGITQSPKYLFRKEGQNVTLSCEQNLNHDAMYWYRQDPGQGLRLIYYSQIVNDFQKGDIAEGYSVSREKKESFPLTVTSAQKNPTAFYLCASSSRQGIAKNIQYFGAGTRLSVL.

This clone was picked up one time. The chain employs TRBV6-5 and TRBJ1-6; 10 positions match TRBD1. Germline V gives CDR1 MNHEY, CDR2 SVGAGI. J was trimmed by 10 bases and V by 5 bases; bases with no gene match: 8. This CDR3 spans 15 amino acids. The CDR3 reads CASSRTGGTESPLHF. The DNA for the CDR3 is TGTGCCAGCAGTCGGACAGGGGGAACAGAATCACCCCTCCACTTT.

This sequence joins TRBV5-4 and TRBJ2-2, with D possibly being TRBD2 (5 bases). Germline V gene data show CDR1 as SGHNT and CDR2 as YYREEE (reference sequence). V was trimmed by 2 bases and J by 2 bases, leaving 13 bases between them. CDR3 length: 16 amino acids. CDR3 sequence (DNA): TGTGCCAGCAGCTTAGGAGGTACCAGAAACACCGGGGAGCTGTTTTTT. This encodes CASSLGGTRNTGELFF.

V and J are TRBV9 and TRBJ1-1; D is perhaps TRBD1 (5 bases). Trimming removed 0 bases at V and 7 bases at J, with 10 bases between. This CDR3 region has 13 residues. CDR1 SGDLS and CDR2 YYNGEE come from the germline V gene. CDR3 region: CASSVGTTGEAFF. The CDR3 DNA follows: TGTGCCAGCAGCGTAGGGACCACAGGTGAAGCTTTCTTT. The entire variable domain, with the rest obtained from reference TRBV9 and TRBJ1-1, is as follows: DSGVTQTPKHLITATGQRVTLRCSPRSGDLSVYWYQQSLDQGLQFLIQYYNGEERAKGNILERFSAQQFPDLHSELNLSSLELGDSALYFCASSVGTTGEAFFGQGTRLTVV.

J is TRBJ1-2 and V is TRBV9, with 10 bases matching TRBD1. The CDR3 sequence is 15 residues long. Trimming at V came to 6 bases and at J to 4 bases, leaving 9 bases not matched to a gene. The germline CDR1 and CDR2 sequences are SGDLS and YYNGEE. The CDR3 reads CASTLKDRGAYGYTF. CDR3 in DNA: TGTGCCAGCACCTTAAAGGACAGGGGGGCCTATGGCTACACCTTC. Based on the CDR3 plus reference TRBV9 and TRBJ1-2, the full variable domain is DSGVTQTPKHLITATGQRVTLRCSPRSGDLSVYWYQQSLDQGLQFLIQYYNGEERAKGNILERFSAQQFPDLHSELNLSSLELGDSALYFCASTLKDRGAYGYTFGSGTRLTVV.

The J gene is TRBJ1-4, the V gene TRBV19; 9 nucleotides align to TRBD1. This CDR3 has 14 amino acids. Germline trimming cut 4 bases from V and 8 bases from J; bases unmatched to any gene: 5. Germline V gene sequence: CDR1 LNHDA, CDR2 SQIVND (reference sequence). CDR3 residues: CASSTGQGWEKLFF. CDR3 bases: TGTGCCAGTAGTACGGGACAGGGATGGGAAAAACTGTTTTTT. Looking up the rest from reference TRBV19 and TRBJ1-4 gives the full variable domain: DGGITQSPKYLFRKEGQNVTLSCEQNLNHDAMYWYRQDPGQGLRLIYYSQIVNDFQKGDIAEGYSVSREKKESFPLTVTSAQKNPTAFYLCASSTGQGWEKLFFGSGTQLSVL.

The chain uses TRBV7-6 and TRBJ1-3, with 7 bases that match TRBD1. Germline assignment: CDR1 SGHVS and CDR2 FNYEAQ. V shed 5 bases, J shed 0 bases, and the junction held 10 bases outside the gene matches. The CDR3 is made up of 17 amino acids. The CDR3 region is CASSPRQGTFSGNTIYF. As DNA, the CDR3 is TGTGCCAGCAGCCCGAGACAGGGCACCTTCTCTGGAAACACCATATATTTT.

V gene TRBV30 combines with J gene TRBJ1-3; D call uncertain. Germline V gene data show CDR1 as GTSNPN and CDR2 as SVGIG (reference sequence). CDR3 length: 15 residues. Trimming shortened V by 0 bases and J by 4 bases, and 13 bases separated the two germline ends. The CDR3: CAWSVRTPYGNTIYF. DNA of the CDR3: TGTGCCTGGAGTGTACGTACTCCTTACGGAAACACCATATATTTT.

The V gene is TRBV10-3, the J gene TRBJ1-2; D ambiguous. Trimming removed 10 bases from V and 0 bases from J, with 15 bases in between. Germline CDR1 is ENHRY and CDR2 is SYGVKD. The CDR3 has 14 residues. The CDR3 nucleotides read TGTGCCACGTTAACAGACCCAGCTAACTATGGCTACACCTTC. It encodes CATLTDPANYGYTF.

The chain recombines TRBV5-1 with TRBJ1-1, with TRBD1 matching 11 bases. The CDR3 is 15 residues long. With 4 bases clipped from V and 4 bases from J, the junction kept 6 bases outside the gene matches. Germline V gene lookup returns CDR1 SGHRS and CDR2 YFSETQ. The CDR3 here is CASSRGQGEVTEAFF. In nucleotides, the CDR3 is TGCGCCAGCAGCCGGGGACAGGGGGAGGTCACTGAAGCTTTCTTT.

The chain couples TRBV21-1 to TRBJ2-7; TRBD2 is taken as the D call from the table, unchecked against the DNA. TRBV21-1 is described as a pseudogene. This CDR3 has 18 residues. CDR3 sequence reads: CASSKGCRERGVSYEQYF. CDR3 coding DNA: TGTGCCAGCAGCAAAGGATGCAGAGAGCGGGGGGTTTCCTACGAGCAGTACTTC.